These 14 T cell receptor beta chains originate from one sample sequenced in a study of blood T cell repertoires in COVID-19. TCRdb's table, derived via immunoSEQ multiplex PCR, lists solely in-frame clones and lacks some. Counted here are under 150,000 clones, under 90% occurring once; the ten biggest clones make up around 2.4%. Sequencing input: PBMCs or T cells enriched from blood (not recorded which). These receptors were collected from a man between 40 and 49 years old with acute COVID-19.

The chain joins TRBV5-1 to TRBJ1-4; D might be TRBD1 (6 bases). V was pared by 4 bases and J by 6 bases, with 16 bases between. CDR1 is SGHRS, CDR2 YFSETQ, per germline. The CDR3 is 15 amino acids. CDR3 sequence: CASSPGGGGHEKLFF. The CDR3 bases are TGCGCCAGCAGCCCCGGAGGGGGGGGGCATGAAAAACTGTTTTTT.

The V call is TRBV18, the J call TRBJ1-2; 9 nucleotides agree with TRBD1. The CDR3 loop spans 16 amino acids. V trimming: 2 bases; J trimming: 4 bases; junction bases outside the gene matches: 8. CDR1 and CDR2 from the germline V gene are KGHSH and LQKENI. CDR3 loop: CASSPGRTGEGYGYTF. CDR3 DNA sequence: TGTGCCAGCTCACCAGGGCGGACAGGGGAAGGCTATGGCTACACCTTC.

This chain uses TRBV14 with TRBJ1-4; a weak D match, TRBD1 (6 bases). Looked up from germline, CDR1 is SGHDN and CDR2 is FVKESK. Trimming took 3 bases from V and 8 from J, leaving 10 bases between them. This CDR3 spans 13 amino acids. The CDR3 here is CASSQGAREKLFF. The CDR3, as DNA: TGTGCCAGCAGCCAGGGGGCGCGGGAAAAACTGTTTTTT.

This clone was observed a single time. The genes are TRBV24-1 and TRBJ1-5, with 7 positions matching TRBD1. Looked up from germline, CDR1 is KGHDR and CDR2 is SFDVKD. The CDR3 extends over 14 amino acids. Trimming took 9 bases from V and 6 from J; bases not matched to a gene: 10. CDR3 region: CATVGQDGTQPQHF. Here the CDR3 DNA reads TGTGCCACCGTAGGACAGGATGGTACTCAGCCCCAGCATTTT.

V is TRBV10-3 and J is TRBJ1-5; 8 nucleotides match TRBD1. Losses at the gene ends were 0 bases for V and 2 bases for J; bases not matched to a gene: 9. Per the germline V gene, CDR1 is ENHRY and CDR2 is SYGVKD. The CDR3 is made up of 18 amino acids. CDR3 coding DNA: TGTGCCATCAGTGAGTCGTTAGGACAGGGTAGTGGCAATCAGCCCCAGCATTTT. Translated: CAISESLGQGSGNQPQHF.

V is TRBV14 and J is TRBJ2-3; a possible D gene is TRBD1 (6 bases). This CDR3 has 15 amino acids. Germline V gives CDR1 SGHDN, CDR2 FVKESK. Trimming took 8 bases from V and 0 from J, leaving 15 bases between them. The CDR3 here is CASRGHRSSTDTQYF. The CDR3 nucleotides are TGTGCCAGCCGGGGACACAGATCTAGCACAGATACGCAGTATTTT.

The rearrangement links TRBV29-1 to TRBJ2-1; 13 nucleotides align to TRBD2. CDR3 length: 15 amino acids. V shed 4 bases, J shed 9 bases, and the junction held 9 bases outside the gene matches. Germline values: CDR1 SQVTM, CDR2 ANQGSEA. The CDR3 region has the DNA TGCAGCGTTGCGGGACTAGCGGGACAGTGGGGTGAGCAGTTCTTC. Translated, it gives CSVAGLAGQWGEQFF.

The table lists this clone with a few counts. The chain is built from TRBV29-1 and TRBJ2-5; TRBD2 matches at 12 bases. CDR3 length equals 16 residues. Germline CDR1 is SQVTM and CDR2 is ANQGSEA. V was clipped by 5 bases and J by 0 bases; unmatched bases: 7. The CDR3 DNA reads as TGCAGCGTTAAAGTGGGGACTAGCGGGTACCAAGAGACCCAGTACTTC. This translates into CSVKVGTSGYQETQYF.

A single count supports this clone. V and J are TRBV7-9 and TRBJ2-5; weak D call: TRBD2 (6 bases). CDR1 SEHNR and CDR2 FQNEAQ come from the germline V gene (reference sequence). V was shortened by 1 base and J by 9 bases, with 18 bases between the two germline ends. The CDR3 is 15 residues long. The DNA for the CDR3 is TGTGCCAGCAGCTTAGGCGCTCTAGCGACGGGTCCCCAGTACTTC. The encoded protein is CASSLGALATGPQYF. Drawing the rest from reference TRBV7-9 and TRBJ2-5, the complete variable domain is DTGVSQNPRHKITKRGQNVTFRCDPISEHNRLYWYRQTLGQGPEFLTYFQNEAQLEKSRLLSDRFSAERPKGSFSTLEIQRTEQGDSAMYLCASSLGALATGPQYFGPGTRLLVL.

A word on this clone: A junction boundary mismatches the germline segment, possibly from a read error. The chain uses TRBV6-5 and TRBJ1-6, with D tentatively TRBD1 (6 bases). Looked up from germline, CDR1 is MNHEY and CDR2 is SVGAGI. The length of the CDR3 is 14 residues. The CDR3 reads CASTLTGPNSSLHF. CDR3 nucleotide sequence: TGTGCCAGCACCCTAACAGGGCCCAATTCATCCCTCCACTTT.

This sequence joins TRBV5-6 and TRBJ2-3; weak D call: TRBD2 (5 bases). This CDR3 region has 17 residues. The V gene's germline CDR1 is SGHDT and CDR2 YYEEEE. V lost 4 bases to trimming and J lost 1 base, with 19 bases between them. CDR3 amino acids: CASSLALVGVGTDTQYF. CDR3 nucleotides: TGTGCCAGCAGCCTGGCCCTAGTCGGGGTAGGCACAGATACGCAGTATTTT.

This clone showed up just once. The chain carries TRBV2 and TRBJ1-2, with a possible D match to TRBD1 (5 bases). From germline, CDR1 is SNHLY and CDR2 FYNNEI. This CDR3 is 14 amino acids long. V was trimmed by 6 bases and J by 5 bases, leaving 16 bases between them. CDR3 bases: TGTGCCAGCAGCCCGGGGACTGAGTTTTATGGCTACACCTTC. It encodes CASSPGTEFYGYTF.

The genes are TRBV2 and TRBJ2-1, with 7 nucleotides matching TRBD2. From germline, CDR1 is SNHLY and CDR2 FYNNEI. The CDR3 is 15 residues long. The V gene end was trimmed by 7 bases and the J gene end by 1 base; junction bases not matched to a gene: 7. In DNA form, the CDR3 reads TGTGCCAGCAAATTCCTAGCGGTATCCTACAATGAGCAGTTCTTC. Translating gives CASKFLAVSYNEQFF.

The chain uses TRBV6-5 and TRBJ2-7, with 7 nucleotides matching TRBD2. From germline, CDR1 is MNHEY and CDR2 SVGAGI. Trimming took 6 bases from V and 6 from J; bases not matched to a gene: 17. CDR3 length equals 16 residues. The CDR3 region has the DNA TGTGCCAGCAGCTACGCATGGGGAGGGACCCGGCTCGAGCAGTACTTC. This gives the protein CASSYAWGGTRLEQYF.